This T cell receptor (beta chain) was sequenced for a study of blood T cell repertoires in COVID-19. Study-level information: The cDNA or gDNA used as material had been derived from T cells, B-cell-depleted T cells, or PBMCs.

V gave up 0 bases and J gave up 2 bases, with 8 bases separating them. Germline V lookup: CDR1 SNHLY, CDR2 FYNNEI. The CDR3 runs to 15 residues. Here immunoSEQ multiplex PCR was the method, and the copy in TCRdb shows in-frame clones only, minus some. The profile shows under 100,000 clones, roughly nine tenths of them singletons. Specimen: peripheral blood. The clonotype originates from a woman in her seventies with acute or convalescent COVID-19. The chain recombines TRBV2 with TRBJ1-3, with D possibly TRBD1 on 5 matching bases. The CDR3 loop is CASSEAQGPGNTIYF. The DNA for the CDR3 is TGTGCCAGCAGTGAAGCGCAGGGTCCTGGAAACACCATATATTTT.